This TCR beta chain is drawn from a study of shared clonotypes between healthy human individuals. On this clone: Its antigen is undetermined.

The study, taken as a whole, reports: Rarefaction indicated that sorted-subset sequencing remained incomplete although depth was large.

TCRdb keeps only in-frame clones here, not all; method: immunoSEQ multiplex PCR. The sample holds over a million clones, around 82% seen once. Germline V gene lookup returns CDR1 SGHRS and CDR2 YFSETQ. The V segment lost 1 base and the J segment 7 bases; nucleotides outside the gene matches: 5. There are 14 residues in the CDR3. V is TRBV5-1 and J is TRBJ2-1, with 7 bases aligning to TRBD1. Specimen: memory CD4+ T cells from PBMCs. Subset in this sample: CD45RA-negative fraction. The sequence came from a man between 18 and 35 years old in good health. Some clones in this sample may be carry-over from other donors' samples. In DNA, the CDR3 is TGCGCCAGCAGCTTGATCCTACAGGGGAATGAGCAGTTCTTC. Translating it yields CASSLILQGNEQFF.